This is a list of T cell receptor beta chains from one sample in a study of T cells after yellow fever vaccination. Using its own MiXCR run on the 5' RACE reads, TCRdb lists one record per CDR3 protein. The table shows around 350,000 distinct CDR3 sequences, with approximately 10% occurring only once. The sample was PBMCs, taken on the day of the first yellow fever vaccination. Receptors originate from a man between 18 and 29 years old who received the YFV17D yellow fever vaccine. CDR3s include the opening cysteine and the closing phenylalanine or tryptophan. The D gene is left open where the match is weak. Rows may omit the clone size; those that give it use once, few, many or a size class.

>TRBJ2-1|-|TRBV7-2|-
TGTGCCAGCAGCTTGGACGGAGCTACATGGGAGCAGTTCTTC
CASSLDGATWEQFF
>TRBJ2-3|-|TRBV6-5|TRBD1
TGTGCCAGCAGTTACCGACAGGGGGCTTTTCATTTT
CASSYRQGAFHF
>TRBJ1-2|many|TRBV7-9|-
TGTGCCAGCAGCCAAAACCTCAGGGGTATCTATGGCTACACCTTC
CASSQNLRGIYGYTF
>TRBJ2-1|many|TRBV5-4|TRBD2
TGTGCCAGCAGCTTGCCCGGGGGGGTATACAATGAGCAGTTCTTC
CASSLPGGVYNEQFF
>TRBJ2-2|-|TRBV19|-
TGTGCCAGTACGCCGGGAACCTGGGAGCTGTTTTTT
CASTPGTWELFF
>TRBJ1-1|few|TRBV29-1|TRBD1
TGCAGCGCCGTCAGGGGGGTGGTGATCACTGAAGCTTTCTTT
CSAVRGVVITEAFF
>TRBJ2-2|-|TRBV7-2|-
TGTGCCAGCAGCTTGAGGGGGAACTCGCCATCCGGGGAGCTGTTTTTT
CASSLRGNSPSGELFF
>TRBJ1-5|-|TRBV3-1|-
TGTGCCAGCAGCCAAGGGAGGGGTGCGGGGCAGCCCCAGCATTTT
CASSQGRGAGQPQHF
>TRBJ1-2|-|TRBV12-3/TRBV12-4|TRBD1
TGTGCCAGCTGCCGGGACAGGTTGTATGGCTACACCTTC
CASCRDRLYGYTF
>TRBJ2-2|many|TRBV7-3|-
TGTGCCAGCAGCGCCTACACCGGGGAGCTGTTTTTT
CASSAYTGELFF
>TRBJ1-1|few|TRBV12-3/TRBV12-4|TRBD1
TGTGCCAGCAGCCTTAGTCACCGGGACAGGAGAGAAGCTTTCTTT
CASSLSHRDRREAFF
>TRBJ1-1|few|TRBV7-3|-
TGTGCCAGCAGCCGAAGTCCGGACACTGAAGCTTTCTTT
CASSRSPDTEAFF
>TRBJ1-4|few|TRBV7-8|-
TGTGCCAGCAGCTTAGAGGGCAAACTGTTTTTT
CASSLEGKLFF
>TRBJ1-1|few|TRBV5-1|-
TGCGCCAGCAGCTTTCAGGCACAGGGTGGAACTGAAGCTTTCTTT
CASSFQAQGGTEAFF
>TRBJ1-1|few|TRBV12-3/TRBV12-4|TRBD1
TGTGCCAGCAGAAGCTTCTGGGACAGTGGCACTGAAGCTTTCTTT
CASRSFWDSGTEAFF
>TRBJ1-1|few|TRBV28|-
TGTGCCAGCAGTGCTCCAGTGAACACTGAAGCTTTCTTT
CASSAPVNTEAFF
>TRBJ2-7|-|TRBV6-1|TRBD1
TGTGCCAGCCCTAGGGAGACAGGGGAACTCTACGAGCAGTACTTC
CASPRETGELYEQYF
>TRBJ2-1|-|TRBV27|-
TGTGCCAGCAGTTGGTCCCCTTCCTACAATGAGCAGTTCTTC
CASSWSPSYNEQFF
>TRBJ2-7|-|TRBV5-1|TRBD1
TGCGCCAGCAGCCCGGGACAGGGATCGGCCGAGCAGTACTTC
CASSPGQGSAEQYF
>TRBJ2-1|-|TRBV20-1|TRBD2
TGCAGTGCTAGAGAAGGCGGGGGGGCCGGTGGAGAGCAGTTCTTC
CSAREGGGAGGEQFF
>TRBJ2-1|once|TRBV11-1|-
TGTGCCAGCAGCTTAGCAGTAGCGGAGGGTCGCGATGAGCAGTTCTTC
CASSLAVAEGRDEQFF
>TRBJ2-3|few|TRBV7-2|-
TGTGCCAGCAGCTTATGGGTCACAGATACGCAGTATTTT
CASSLWVTDTQYF
>TRBJ2-1|few|TRBV4-1|-
TGCGCCAGCAGCCAAGTCAATATGGTCTCCTACAATGAGCAGTTCTTC
CASSQVNMVSYNEQFF
>TRBJ1-1|few|TRBV18|-
TGTGCCAGCTCACCCCCCCGGCGGACTGAAGCTTTCTTT
CASSPPRRTEAFF
>TRBJ1-2|few|TRBV19|TRBD1
TGTGCCAGTAGTATAGCCGGGACAGGGGGCTATGGCTACACCTTC
CASSIAGTGGYGYTF
>TRBJ1-1|few|TRBV12-5|-
TGTGCTAGTGGTTTGGTACCCGGGTCAGGGTTGGTCTCTGAAGCTTTCTTT
CASGLVPGSGLVSEAFF
>TRBJ1-6|many|TRBV7-3|-
TGTGCCAGCAGCTCGGGTAATTCACCCCTCCACTTT
CASSSGNSPLHF
>TRBJ1-3|-|TRBV10-3|-
TGTGCCATCGGGCGGGCCAACTCTGGAACCACCATATATTTT
CAIGRANSGTTIYF
>TRBJ2-7|-|TRBV5-1|TRBD1
TGCGCCAGCAGCTTCCGGGACAGGCCTTCCGAGCAGTACTTC
CASSFRDRPSEQYF
>TRBJ2-3|many|TRBV29-1|-
TGCAGCGTTGAAGCCCTTCTGAGGACTAGCACAGATACGCAGTATTTT
CSVEALLRTSTDTQYF
>TRBJ2-2|many|TRBV5-4|-
TGTGCCAGCAGCTTGGGGGGAGCGGGGAACACCGGGGAGCTGTTTTTT
CASSLGGAGNTGELFF
>TRBJ2-2|few|TRBV20-1|-
TGCAGTGCTAGGTTTTATACCCAGAGAGCTCGTACCGGGGAGCTGTTTTTT
CSARFYTQRARTGELFF
>TRBJ2-3|-|TRBV20-1|TRBD2
TGCAGTGCTAGGGCGGGGGGGCGGAGGGATACGCAGTATTTT
CSARAGGRRDTQYF
>TRBJ2-5|-|TRBV30|TRBD1
TGTGCCTGGAGTGTACGTGACAGGGGCTTTCGGGAGACCCAGTACTTC
CAWSVRDRGFRETQYF
>TRBJ2-1|-|TRBV7-2|-
TGTGCCAGCAGCTTAGGGGGCACCGACTCCTACAATGAGCAGTTCTTC
CASSLGGTDSYNEQFF
>TRBJ1-5|many|TRBV5-1|-
TGCGCCAGCAGCTTGGCCTATGGGGGGCATAGCAATCAGCCCCAGCATTTT
CASSLAYGGHSNQPQHF
>TRBJ1-2|-|TRBV4-3|-
TGCGCCAGCAGCCATCAACCGGGTCAGCGCTATGGCTACACCTTC
CASSHQPGQRYGYTF
>TRBJ2-2|few|TRBV7-9|TRBD2
TGTGCCAGCAGCCGACTAGCGGGGGAGGACACCGGGGAGCTGTTTTTT
CASSRLAGEDTGELFF
>TRBJ2-5|few|TRBV7-2|-
TGTGCCAGCAGCCCTGGACATCGGGCGGAGACCCAGTACTTC
CASSPGHRAETQYF
>TRBJ2-7|many|TRBV12-3/TRBV12-4|TRBD1
TGTGCCAGCAGTCCGGGACAGATCTACGAGCAGTACTTC
CASSPGQIYEQYF
>TRBJ1-5|-|TRBV5-5|-
TGTGCCAGCAGCTTGCAGGCCACCTATCAGCCCCAGCATTTT
CASSLQATYQPQHF
>TRBJ2-7|few|TRBV6-2/TRBV6-3|-
TGTGCCAGCAGTTACCTTCCTAGGCAGGTATCCTACGAGCAGTACTTC
CASSYLPRQVSYEQYF
>TRBJ2-3|many|TRBV5-6|TRBD2
TGTGCCAGCAGCTTGTACGGGGGGAGCACAGATACGCAGTATTTT
CASSLYGGSTDTQYF
>TRBJ1-1|-|TRBV21-1|-
TGTGCCAGCAGCAATACGGTGGGGGGCACTGAAGCTTTCTTT
CASSNTVGGTEAFF
>TRBJ2-1|-|TRBV20-1|TRBD1
TGCAGTGCTAGAGCCGACAGGGGGTCCTACAATGAGCAGTTCTTC
CSARADRGSYNEQFF
>TRBJ2-2|-|TRBV6-6|-
TGTGCCAGCAGCCTCGAGGACACCGGGGAGCTGTTTTTT
CASSLEDTGELFF